Listed below are T cell receptor beta chains from one sample, sequenced in a study of blood T cell repertoires in COVID-19. Using immunoSEQ multiplex PCR, the repertoire was profiled, and TCRdb retains in-frame clones only, with some absent. The top ten hold roughly 1.8% of the sample, which has around 450,000 clones, 70% to 90% seen once. Source material: PBMCs or T cells enriched from blood (not recorded which). The receptors here all came from a woman aged 18-29 years with acute COVID-19. Both conserved end residues are part of each CDR3. The order of the fields is CDR3 DNA, CDR3 protein, D gene, V gene, clone size, J gene. A D gene is named only where the DNA matches it firmly. Some rows have no size entry. The others give once, few or many, or a class for an expanded clone.

CDR3nt: TGTGCCATCAGCGAGGACAGGGGTGAAAAACTGTTTTTT
CDR3aa: CAISEDRGEKLFF
d_gene: TRBD1
v_gene: TRBV10-3
abundance: -
j_gene: TRBJ1-4

CDR3nt: TGTGCCACCGAGGACAGGGCTGATGATGAAAAACTGTTTTTT
CDR3aa: CATEDRADDEKLFF
d_gene: TRBD1
v_gene: TRBV19
abundance: -
j_gene: TRBJ1-4

CDR3nt: TGTGCCAGCAGCTTCGGTCTACCTTCGGGCGAGCAGTACTTC
CDR3aa: CASSFGLPSGEQYF
d_gene: -
v_gene: TRBV7-9
abundance: -
j_gene: TRBJ2-7

CDR3nt: TGTGCCAGCAGCTTCGGGACAGGTAGGAACAATGAGCAGTTCTTC
CDR3aa: CASSFGTGRNNEQFF
d_gene: TRBD1
v_gene: TRBV7-9
abundance: few
j_gene: TRBJ2-1

CDR3nt: TGTGCCAGCAGCGATCGGGCCTGGGTGTGGGGCCTTAGCGGCTACACCTTC
CDR3aa: CASSDRAWVWGLSGYTF
d_gene: -
v_gene: TRBV9
abundance: once
j_gene: TRBJ1-2

CDR3nt: TGTGCCAGCAGTTTACAAAATCAGCCCCAGCATTTT
CDR3aa: CASSLQNQPQHF
d_gene: -
v_gene: TRBV28
abundance: -
j_gene: TRBJ1-5

CDR3nt: TGTGCCAGCAGTGCCCTTCCTCAAGGGGGCAGGTTGGGGGAAAAACTGTTTTTT
CDR3aa: CASSALPQGGRLGEKLFF
d_gene: TRBD1
v_gene: TRBV6-1
abundance: -
j_gene: TRBJ1-4

CDR3nt: TGTGCCAGCAGCTCCAGAGTAAGGAGTCTAGCGGGAGAGGGAGATACGCAGTATTTT
CDR3aa: CASSSRVRSLAGEGDTQYF
d_gene: TRBD2
v_gene: TRBV11-2
abundance: -
j_gene: TRBJ2-3

CDR3nt: TGTGCTAGTGGTTTGGGGGACAGGGAAAATTCACCCCTCCACTTT
CDR3aa: CASGLGDRENSPLHF
d_gene: TRBD1
v_gene: TRBV12-5
abundance: -
j_gene: TRBJ1-6

CDR3nt: TGTGCCAGCAGACGGGACAGGAGCTCCTATAATTCACCCCTCCACTTT
CDR3aa: CASRRDRSSYNSPLHF
d_gene: TRBD1
v_gene: TRBV5-6
abundance: -
j_gene: TRBJ1-6

CDR3nt: TGCAGTGCTAGTCGAGGGCGTCTAGCGGGAGGCAATGAGCAGTTCTTC
CDR3aa: CSASRGRLAGGNEQFF
d_gene: TRBD2
v_gene: TRBV20-1
abundance: -
j_gene: TRBJ2-1

CDR3nt: TGTGCCAGCTCACCAGGGAGTGGGACCGGGGAGCTGTTTTTT
CDR3aa: CASSPGSGTGELFF
d_gene: -
v_gene: TRBV18
abundance: -
j_gene: TRBJ2-2

CDR3nt: TGTGCCAGCTCAGATCTAGCGGGGGACAATGAGCAGTTCTTC
CDR3aa: CASSDLAGDNEQFF
d_gene: TRBD2
v_gene: TRBV18
abundance: -
j_gene: TRBJ2-1

CDR3nt: TGTGCCAGCAGGCGGTCGGAGCGGGTTACCTACGAGCAGTACTTC
CDR3aa: CASRRSERVTYEQYF
d_gene: -
v_gene: TRBV11-2
abundance: -
j_gene: TRBJ2-7

CDR3nt: TGTGCCAGCAGCCAGAAGACAGGGAGCACTGGGGCCAACGTCCTGACTTTC
CDR3aa: CASSQKTGSTGANVLTF
d_gene: TRBD1
v_gene: TRBV14
abundance: once
j_gene: TRBJ2-6

CDR3nt: TGTGCCAGCAGCCGCAGCAGGGGCGTCAATCAGCCCCAGCATTTT
CDR3aa: CASSRSRGVNQPQHF
d_gene: -
v_gene: TRBV9
abundance: -
j_gene: TRBJ1-5